A selection of T cell receptor beta chains follows, all from one sample in a study of blood T cell repertoires in COVID-19. The protocol was immunoSEQ multiplex PCR, while the TCRdb copy is restricted to in-frame clones and leaves out a portion. The top ten hold more than 4.5% of the sample, which has approximately 90,000 clones, roughly 90% seen once. Sequenced input: peripheral blood. These receptors all come from a man in his sixties with COVID-19, enrolled during active disease. Each CDR3 is given with its conserved first and last residue. A D gene is named only where the DNA matches it firmly. Clone size is stated in some rows and not others, as once, few, many or a class when expanded.

j_gene	d_gene	abundance	v_gene	CDR3nt	CDR3aa
TRBJ2-3	TRBD2	.	TRBV4-3	TGCGCCAGCAGCCCCGACTCGGGACTAGCGGGAGCAGATACGCAGTATTTT	CASSPDSGLAGADTQYF
TRBJ1-2	.	medium-sized	TRBV19	TGTGCCAGTAGTATCGGGGAATCGAGTGGCTACACCTTC	CASSIGESSGYTF
TRBJ2-7	.	.	TRBV5-6	TGTGCCAGCAGCTTGGGGTTATCTCAACTCTACGAGCAGTACTTC	CASSLGLSQLYEQYF
TRBJ1-5	.	.	TRBV3-1/TRBV3-2	TGTGCCAGCAGCCCCACAAATAGCAATCAGCCCCAGCATTTT	CASSPTNSNQPQHF
TRBJ1-2	.	once	TRBV29-1	TGCAGCGCCCCTCGGGGGGACTATGGCTACACCTTC	CSAPRGDYGYTF
TRBJ2-7	TRBD2	.	TRBV25-1	TGTGCCAGCAGTGGGGGACTAGCGGGAGCCTACGAGCAGTACTTC	CASSGGLAGAYEQYF
TRBJ1-5	TRBD1	once	TRBV27	TGTGCCAGCTCCCAGGGGGCGCGGGGCAATCAGCCCCAGCATTTT	CASSQGARGNQPQHF
TRBJ2-7	TRBD1	.	TRBV19	TGTGCCAGTAGTATACCGGGACAGCGCTACGAGCAGTACTTC	CASSIPGQRYEQYF
TRBJ2-7	.	.	TRBV12-3/TRBV12-4	TGTGCCAGCGGCGGAGGTCAGTACGAGCAGTACTTC	CASGGGQYEQYF
TRBJ1-4	.	.	TRBV5-1	TGCGCCAGCAGCTGGACCCCCGGGACACGAGATGAAAAACTGTTTTTT	CASSWTPGTRDEKLFF
TRBJ2-2	TRBD1	.	TRBV7-7	TGTGCTAGCAGCTTAGACAGGGGCACCGGGGAGCTGTTTTTT	CASSLDRGTGELFF
TRBJ1-1	TRBD1	.	TRBV2	TGTGCCAGCAGTGGAACCGGGACAGGGTTCACTGAAGCTTTCTTT	CASSGTGTGFTEAFF
TRBJ2-2	TRBD1	.	TRBV10-1	TGCGCCGGACAGGGAAACACCGGGGAGCTGTTTTTT	CAGQGNTGELFF
TRBJ2-7	.	once	TRBV7-3	TGTGCCAGCAGCTTAACGCGGGGTAACTCCTACGAGCAGTACTTC	CASSLTRGNSYEQYF
TRBJ2-1	TRBD2	once	TRBV9	TGTGCCACCTCAGCGGGAGTGAACAATGAGCAGTTCTTC	CATSAGVNNEQFF
TRBJ1-1	.	.	TRBV7-2	TGTGCCAGCAGCTTATTGGGTCAGGGCGCCACTGAAGCTTTCTTT	CASSLLGQGATEAFF
TRBJ2-3	.	.	TRBV5-4	TGTGCCAGCAGCTTGGCCTCAGGGTCGGATACGCAGTATTTT	CASSLASGSDTQYF
TRBJ2-7	.	.	TRBV30	TGTGCCTGGAGTGTAGCGTATGAGCAGTACTTC	CAWSVAYEQYF
TRBJ2-1	TRBD2	.	TRBV2	TGTGCCAGCTCGCGGACGACTAGCGTTTACAATGAGCAGTTCTTC	CASSRTTSVYNEQFF
TRBJ1-1	.	.	TRBV4-1	TGCGCCAGCAGCCGGGGTTTTACAGGCCTTATGAACACTGAAGCTTTCTTT	CASSRGFTGLMNTEAFF
TRBJ2-3	TRBD2	.	TRBV7-2	TGTGCCAGCAGCCTAGGTGTGGCGGGGGGGGCAGATACGCAGTATTTT	CASSLGVAGGADTQYF
TRBJ2-3	.	.	TRBV7-8	TGTGCCAGCAGCCCCAAATCAGATACGCAGTATTTT	CASSPKSDTQYF
TRBJ2-3	.	.	TRBV11-2	TGTGCCAGCAGCTTACTGGGGAGCTACACAGATACGCAGTATTTT	CASSLLGSYTDTQYF
TRBJ1-1	.	.	TRBV9	TGTGCCAGCAGCGTAGCAGGGAACACTGAAGCTTTCTTT	CASSVAGNTEAFF
TRBJ2-3	TRBD2	.	TRBV19	TGTGCCAGTAGTATAGCGGGAGGGCGCGATACGCAGTATTTT	CASSIAGGRDTQYF
TRBJ2-7	.	.	TRBV28	TGTGCCAGCAGTTTTGGCAGATACGAGCAGTACTTC	CASSFGRYEQYF
TRBJ2-5	TRBD2	.	TRBV19	TGTGCCAGTAACCCTAGCGGGAGCTACCAAGAGACCCAGTACTTC	CASNPSGSYQETQYF
TRBJ1-2	.	.	TRBV2	TGTGCCAGCAGTGAAAAAGGGGCTCCCTATGGCTACACCTTC	CASSEKGAPYGYTF
TRBJ2-7	.	once	TRBV19	TGTGCCAGTAGTATGCTTCCCTCGGGGTACGAGCAGTACTTC	CASSMLPSGYEQYF
TRBJ1-1	.	once	TRBV7-9	TGTGCCAGCAGCTTTCCGAGGGTATCCACTGAAGCTTTCTTT	CASSFPRVSTEAFF
TRBJ2-7	TRBD1	.	TRBV28	TGTGCCAGCAGTACCCGTCGGGACAGTTTTACTGGGTACTTC	CASSTRRDSFTGYF
TRBJ2-7	.	once	TRBV6-1	TGTGCCAGCAGTGAGGGGGAACTAGCAGTATACGAGCAGTACTTC	CASSEGELAVYEQYF
TRBJ2-7	.	.	TRBV6-6	TGTGCCAGCAGTTACGAGGGATACGAGCAGTACTTC	CASSYEGYEQYF
TRBJ1-1	.	.	TRBV14	TGTGCCAGCAGCCAAACGGTGAACACTGAAGCTTTCTTT	CASSQTVNTEAFF
TRBJ2-5	TRBD1	.	TRBV7-9	TGTGCCAGCAGCATGGACAGGGGAGAGACCCAGTACTTC	CASSMDRGETQYF
TRBJ2-7	.	once	TRBV28	TGTGCCAGCAAGGGGGGGAGCTCCTACGAGCAGTACTTC	CASKGGSSYEQYF
TRBJ2-1	.	.	TRBV29-1	TGCAGCGTTGAACTGGTGGGGCGCGATAACAATGAGCAGTTCTTC	CSVELVGRDNNEQFF
TRBJ2-2	TRBD2	.	TRBV19	TGTGCCAGTACCCTGGGAGGGGCCGGGGAGCTGTTTTTT	CASTLGGAGELFF
TRBJ2-7	TRBD2	.	TRBV9	TGTGCCAGCAGCCCCGGGGGGCTAGCGGGAGGAGGCGAGCAGTACTTC	CASSPGGLAGGGEQYF
TRBJ2-7	.	.	TRBV6-2/TRBV6-3	TGTGCCAGCAGCACCACACAGGGAGCCTACGAGCAGTACTTC	CASSTTQGAYEQYF
TRBJ1-2	TRBD1	.	TRBV24-1	TGTGCCACCAGTGACCCGGGACAGGGGACGATTGGCTACACCTTC	CATSDPGQGTIGYTF
TRBJ2-5	TRBD1	.	TRBV7-9	TGTGCCAGCAGCGCTCCCGGGACAGGGGTGGAGACCCAGTACTTC	CASSAPGTGVETQYF
TRBJ2-5	.	.	TRBV30	TGTGCCTGGAGTACCAGGCTTCTAGCCTATAGTACGGAGACCCAGTACTTC	CAWSTRLLAYSTETQYF
TRBJ2-6	TRBD1	.	TRBV28	TGTGCCAGCAGTCCTAGGACAGGGTGGGGGAGCGGGGCCAACGTCCTGACTTTC	CASSPRTGWGSGANVLTF
TRBJ1-1	TRBD1	.	TRBV19	TGTGCCAGTAGTATACGGGACAGAGGTGAAGCTTTCTTT	CASSIRDRGEAFF
TRBJ2-1	TRBD1	few	TRBV2	TGTGCCAGCAGTGCCGAGACAGGGATAGGTGAGCAGTTCTTC	CASSAETGIGEQFF
TRBJ2-2	TRBD1	.	TRBV29-1	TGCAGCGGACGGGACAGGGAGATCGGGGAGCTGTTTTTT	CSGRDREIGELFF
TRBJ2-7	.	.	TRBV12-3/TRBV12-4	TGTGCCAGCAGCTACAGGTCCTCCTACGAGCAGTACTTC	CASSYRSSYEQYF
TRBJ2-4	.	.	TRBV4-1	TGCGCCAGCAGCCAAGCCGTAGAGGACATTCAGTACTTC	CASSQAVEDIQYF
TRBJ1-2	TRBD1	.	TRBV11-2	TGTGCCAGCAGCTCGACAGGGGGCAGTAACTATGGCTACACCTTC	CASSSTGGSNYGYTF
TRBJ1-5	TRBD1	.	TRBV30	TGTGCCTGGAGCCGGGACAGGGATTATCAGCCCCAGCATTTT	CAWSRDRDYQPQHF
TRBJ2-4	.	.	TRBV7-6	TGTGCCAGCAGCTTAGGGGGGGTTGGAGGAGGCATTCAGTACTTC	CASSLGGVGGGIQYF
TRBJ2-7	.	.	TRBV2	TGTGCCAGCAGTGTGAGGGACTACGAGCAGTACTTC	CASSVRDYEQYF
TRBJ2-5	.	.	TRBV5-5	TGTGCCAGCAGCTTAGGGGTGGAGACCCAGTACTTC	CASSLGVETQYF
TRBJ1-2	.	once	TRBV12-3/TRBV12-4	TGTGCCAGCAGTTTTTCGGTCGACTATGGCTACACCTTC	CASSFSVDYGYTF
TRBJ2-2	TRBD1	.	TRBV6-4	TGTGCCAGCGCCGGGACAGGGGTTAAAATCGCGAACACCGGGGAGCTGTTTTTT	CASAGTGVKIANTGELFF
TRBJ2-5	.	.	TRBV18	TGTGCCAGCTCACCATCGACGGACGGGAAGACCCAGTACTTC	CASSPSTDGKTQYF
TRBJ2-2	TRBD2	.	TRBV5-1	TGCGCCAGCAGCTTGGCACTAGCGGGGACCGGGGAGCTGTTTTTT	CASSLALAGTGELFF
TRBJ1-3	.	.	TRBV19	TGTGCCTGTTCGGAAGGGGTTGGAAACACCATATATTTT	CACSEGVGNTIYF
TRBJ2-5	TRBD1	.	TRBV3-1/TRBV3-2	TGTGCCAGCAAACCGGACAGGGGGGTCCAAGAGACCCAGTACTTC	CASKPDRGVQETQYF